This T cell receptor beta chain emerged from a study of blood T cell repertoires in COVID-19. The method was immunoSEQ multiplex PCR; TCRdb's version includes in-frame clones alone and lacks a portion of them. The sample carries approximately 200,000 clones, about 88% recorded once. The CDR3 extends over 15 amino acids. Germline V CDR1 and CDR2: SGHTS, YDEGEE. With 4 bases removed from V and 0 bases from J, the gap between germline ends came to 13 bases. The genes are TRBV5-8 and TRBJ1-1, with a tentative D call TRBD1 (5 bases). Sequences were obtained from peripheral blood. The source of this sequence is a woman younger than 45 with active or convalescent COVID-19. CDR3 loop: CASSPYRILNTEAFF. The CDR3 region has the DNA TGTGCCAGCAGCCCTTACAGGATACTGAACACTGAAGCTTTCTTT.